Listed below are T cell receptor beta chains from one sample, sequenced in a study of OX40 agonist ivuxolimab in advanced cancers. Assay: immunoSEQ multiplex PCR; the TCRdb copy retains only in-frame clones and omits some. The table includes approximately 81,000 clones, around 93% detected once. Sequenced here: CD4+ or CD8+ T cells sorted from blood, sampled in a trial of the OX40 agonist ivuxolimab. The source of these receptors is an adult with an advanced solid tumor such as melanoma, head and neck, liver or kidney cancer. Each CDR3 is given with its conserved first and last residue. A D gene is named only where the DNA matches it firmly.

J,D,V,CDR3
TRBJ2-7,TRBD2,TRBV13,CASSPAGLAGTYEQYF
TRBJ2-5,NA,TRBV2,CASSERLRDWETQYF
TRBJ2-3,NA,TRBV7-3,CASSLQGWSTDTQYF
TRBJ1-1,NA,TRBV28,CASSLRKGFEAFF
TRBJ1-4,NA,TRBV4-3,CASSQDLGGVEKLFF
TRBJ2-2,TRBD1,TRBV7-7,CASSPARGGWTGELFF
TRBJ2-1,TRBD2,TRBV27,CASSLGSGRFDNEQFF
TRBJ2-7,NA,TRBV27,CASSLWVSKLYEQYF
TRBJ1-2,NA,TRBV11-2,CASSLVTKGSYGYTF
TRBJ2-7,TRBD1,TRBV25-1,CASRPDRVAYEQYF
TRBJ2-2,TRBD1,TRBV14,CASSLKGTGPNTGELFF
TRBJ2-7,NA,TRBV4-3,CASTKGVGGGPPYEQYF
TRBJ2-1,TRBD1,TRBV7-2,CASSWTGGEQFF
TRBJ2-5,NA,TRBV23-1,CASRGHNQETQYF
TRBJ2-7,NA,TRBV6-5,CASSRGGSEQYF
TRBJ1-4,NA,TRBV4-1,CASSQTWGNEKLFF
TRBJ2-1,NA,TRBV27,CASSFDGGNEQFF
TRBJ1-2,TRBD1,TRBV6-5,CASSYSTGSTYGYTF
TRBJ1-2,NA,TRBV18,CASSPSTGKHGYTF
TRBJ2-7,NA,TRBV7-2,CASSPTPGSPGEQYF
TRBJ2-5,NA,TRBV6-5,CASSYGGAGETQYF
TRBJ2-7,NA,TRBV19,CASSITGRGNEQYF
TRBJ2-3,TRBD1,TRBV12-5,CASGLEGTGSTDTQYF
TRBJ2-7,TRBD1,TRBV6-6,CASSYSNRGLDEQYF
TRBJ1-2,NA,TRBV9,CASSPTEIRGYTF
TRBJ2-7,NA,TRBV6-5,CASSLLRGVFYEQYF
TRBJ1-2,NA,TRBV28,CASSLSTREHYGYTF
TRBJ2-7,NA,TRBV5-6,CASAPTGGVYEQYF
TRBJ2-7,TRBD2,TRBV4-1,CASSKLAGFAGEQYF
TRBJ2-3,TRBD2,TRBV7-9,CASSNGLVAGVGTDTQYF
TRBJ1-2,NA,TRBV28,CASSLGLGGLDGYTF
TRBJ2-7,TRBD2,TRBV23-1,CASSLIGGDYGREGPRYEQYF
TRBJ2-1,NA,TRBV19,CASSIDGAFFFNEQFF
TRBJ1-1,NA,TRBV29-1,CSVELANTEAFF
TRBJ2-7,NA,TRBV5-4,CASTLGTGSYEQYF
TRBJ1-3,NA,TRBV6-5,CASSYSPGGTGNTIYF
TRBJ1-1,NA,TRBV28,CASSFHRVNTEAFF
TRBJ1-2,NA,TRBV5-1,CASSLASGGAYGYTF
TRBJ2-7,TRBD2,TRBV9,CASSPLGASGRYEQYF
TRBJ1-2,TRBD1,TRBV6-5,CASSYSLGQGAGYTF
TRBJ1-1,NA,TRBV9,CASSPLGVSEAFF
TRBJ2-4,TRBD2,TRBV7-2,CASSLDPLAGVWAKNIQYF
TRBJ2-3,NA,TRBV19,CASSPRAPTDTQYF
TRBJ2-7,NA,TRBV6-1,CASSPTIGPGEQYF
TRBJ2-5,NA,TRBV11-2,CASLGRGSGVETQYF
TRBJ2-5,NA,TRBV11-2,CASREIGFVETQYF
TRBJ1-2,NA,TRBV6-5,CASSYGELYGYTF
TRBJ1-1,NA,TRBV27,CASTGGGLGAFF
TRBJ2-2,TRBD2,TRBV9,CASSPRLASSGELFF
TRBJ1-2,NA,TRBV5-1,CASSWVTGYGYTF
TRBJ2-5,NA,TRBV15,CATSTAGALVFETQYF
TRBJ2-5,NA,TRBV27,CASSLLAEQETQYF
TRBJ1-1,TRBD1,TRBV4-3,CASSQETGWTEAFF
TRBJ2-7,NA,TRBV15,CATSRDVGSSYEQYF
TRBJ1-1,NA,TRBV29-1,CSVLIGGTEAFF
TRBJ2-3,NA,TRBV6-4,CASGIAGTDTQYF
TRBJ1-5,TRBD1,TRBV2,CASTRDRGSNQPQHF
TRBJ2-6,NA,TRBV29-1,CSVGGASGANVLTF
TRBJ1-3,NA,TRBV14,CATVREAVTVISGNTIYF
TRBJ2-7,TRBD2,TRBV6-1,CASSEGLAASYEQYF